The T cell receptor (beta chain) described here comes from a study of regulatory T cells in long-lasting Graves disease. Time point specified: newly diagnosed GD, antithyroid drugs for less than 3 months. Construction of the TCR library relied on RNA isolated from PBMCs. This clonotype was detected once. This may come from a read error, since a much larger clone is one base off. This CDR3 is missing its conserved last phenylalanine or tryptophan, likely due to a read error. The CDR3 runs 14 residues. Per the germline V gene, CDR1 is MGHRA and CDR2 is YSYEKL. The V end lost 1 base, the J end lost 5 bases, and 11 bases lay between the germline ends. CDR3 regions were amplified by Arm-PCR using iRepertoire HTBI primers to build TCR beta libraries. TCRdb reprocessed the multiplex PCR reads with MiXCR, giving one entry per CDR3 protein. The table has 250,000 to 300,000 distinct CDR3 sequences, approximately 18% seen once.

These data were also reused for a study on T cells in Graves' hyperthyroidism and ophthalmopathy.

The TCR was taken from a woman in her 30s with Graves disease. The sequencing here drew on peripheral blood mononuclear cells (PBMCs), taken at new diagnosis, from a patient treated with antithyroid drugs. The gene calls are TRBV4-1 and TRBJ2-5, with a tentative D call TRBD2 (6 bases). In DNA form, the CDR3 reads TGCGCCAGCAGCCAAGTGGGGGGTGGGGAGACCCAGTACATC. It translates to CASSQVGGGETQYI.